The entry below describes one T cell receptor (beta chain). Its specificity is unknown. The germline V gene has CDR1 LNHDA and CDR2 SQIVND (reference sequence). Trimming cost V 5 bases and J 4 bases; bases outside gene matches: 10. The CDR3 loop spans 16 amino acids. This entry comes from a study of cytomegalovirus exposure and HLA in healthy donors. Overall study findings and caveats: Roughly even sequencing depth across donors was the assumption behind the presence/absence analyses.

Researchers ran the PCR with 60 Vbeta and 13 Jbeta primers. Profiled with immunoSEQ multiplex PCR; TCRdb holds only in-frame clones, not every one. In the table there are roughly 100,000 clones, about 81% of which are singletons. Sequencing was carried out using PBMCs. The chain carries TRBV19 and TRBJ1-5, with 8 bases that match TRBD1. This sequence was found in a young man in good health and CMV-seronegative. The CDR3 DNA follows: TGTGCCAGTAGTCCCCGGACAGGGCAGCGAAATCAGCCCCAGCATTTT. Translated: CASSPRTGQRNQPQHF.